The present T cell receptor (beta chain) was sequenced within a study of cytomegalovirus exposure and HLA in healthy donors. On the study more broadly: Earlier work reported 117 million unique TCR beta sequences from about 170 million T cells.

Of note for this clone: Antigen: not known.

This CDR3 has 12 amino acids. The germline CDR1 and CDR2 sequences are SQVTM and ANQGSEA. Deletions cut 6 bases from V and 7 bases from J, with 12 bases between. The PCR ran on 60 Vbeta and 13 Jbeta primers. The assay was immunoSEQ multiplex PCR, and TCRdb's table has in-frame clones only and misses some. In the table there are under 250,000 clones, 82% of which are singletons. Broader study findings: Later examination showed HLA-associated TCR beta chains had greater clonal expansion than equally common others. As confirmed in vitro, a few CMV-associated chains were specific for CMV antigens. Listed as cytomegalovirus-associated were about 160 TCR beta chains.

The sequence was obtained from a woman aged 35 to 49 in good health and CMV-seronegative. The sequenced sample consisted of PBMCs. The V gene is TRBV29-1, the J gene TRBJ1-4; D uncertain. The CDR3 DNA reads TGCAGCGTCCGGGTCTCGGGTGAAAAACTGTTTTTT. Translation: CSVRVSGEKLFF.